This TCR beta chain was sequenced during a study of cytomegalovirus exposure and HLA in healthy donors. Researchers ran the PCR with 60 Vbeta and 13 Jbeta primers. Profiling relied on immunoSEQ multiplex PCR, and the TCRdb table lists in-frame clones only, not all of them. The data contain some 140,000 clones, approximately 80% of them singletons. The length of the CDR3 is 16 residues. Trimming pared 4 bases from V and 3 bases from J, leaving 19 bases between. Germline CDR1 and CDR2: SEHNR and FQNEAQ (reference sequence). Sequenced input: PBMCs. The sequence derives from a young man in good health and CMV-seronegative. The chain combines TRBV7-9 with TRBJ2-7; D might be TRBD1 (6 bases). In DNA form, the CDR3 reads TGTGCCAGCAGCTCAGGGGCGCGACCGCCCGTCTACGAGCAGTACTTC. Translated, it gives CASSSGARPPVYEQYF.